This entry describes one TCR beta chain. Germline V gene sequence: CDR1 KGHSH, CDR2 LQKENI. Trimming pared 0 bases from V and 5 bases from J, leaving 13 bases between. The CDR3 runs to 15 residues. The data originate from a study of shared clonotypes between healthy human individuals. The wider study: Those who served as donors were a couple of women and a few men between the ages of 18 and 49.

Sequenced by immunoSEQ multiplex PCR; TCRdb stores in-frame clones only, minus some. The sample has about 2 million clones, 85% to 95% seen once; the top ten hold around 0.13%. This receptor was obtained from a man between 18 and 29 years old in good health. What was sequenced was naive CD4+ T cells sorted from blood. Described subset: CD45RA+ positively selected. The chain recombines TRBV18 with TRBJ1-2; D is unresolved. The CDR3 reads CASSPPSLGGYGYTF. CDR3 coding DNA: TGTGCCAGCTCACCACCTTCGCTCGGAGGGTATGGCTACACCTTC.